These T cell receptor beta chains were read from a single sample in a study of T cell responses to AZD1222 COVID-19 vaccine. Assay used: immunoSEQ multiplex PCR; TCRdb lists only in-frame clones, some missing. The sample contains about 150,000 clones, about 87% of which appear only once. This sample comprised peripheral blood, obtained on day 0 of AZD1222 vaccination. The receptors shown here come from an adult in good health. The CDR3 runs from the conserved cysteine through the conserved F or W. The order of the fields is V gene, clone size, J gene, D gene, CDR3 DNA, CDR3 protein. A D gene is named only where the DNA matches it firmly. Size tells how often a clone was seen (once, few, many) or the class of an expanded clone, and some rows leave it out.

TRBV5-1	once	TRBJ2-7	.	TGCGCCAGCAGCTGGACCGCTGGAGGGCAACCCTACGAGCAGTACTTC	CASSWTAGGQPYEQYF
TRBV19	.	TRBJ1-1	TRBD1	TGTGCCAGTAATCCGACAGGGGGCTGGAACACTGAAGCTTTCTTT	CASNPTGGWNTEAFF
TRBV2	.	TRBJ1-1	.	TGTGCCAGCACCAAAGAAGGCGGGGTCGGGAGCACTGAAGCTTTCTTT	CASTKEGGVGSTEAFF
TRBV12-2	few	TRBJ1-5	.	TGTGCAAGTCGCCCCGGAAGTTTGCAGCCCCAGCATTTT	CASRPGSLQPQHF
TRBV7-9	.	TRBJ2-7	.	TGTGCCAGCAGCCCCCGCAGGGTCGGCGAGCAGTACTTC	CASSPRRVGEQYF
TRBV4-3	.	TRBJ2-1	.	TGCGCCAGCAGCCAAGATCTGCAGCGTAGCTCCTACAATGAGCAGTTCTTC	CASSQDLQRSSYNEQFF
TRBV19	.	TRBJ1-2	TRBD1	TGTGCCAGTAGTTCGGACAGGCACTATGGCTACACCTTC	CASSSDRHYGYTF
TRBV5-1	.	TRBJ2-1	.	TGCGCCAGCAAAGCTTGGCTGGGGTTTGAGCAGTTCTTC	CASKAWLGFEQFF
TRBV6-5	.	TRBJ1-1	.	TGTGCCAGCCTGGCCCCGGGACATTGGAACACTGAAGCTTTCTTT	CASLAPGHWNTEAFF
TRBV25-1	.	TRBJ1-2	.	TGTGCCAGCAGTGGGTCGGACTATGGCTACACCTTC	CASSGSDYGYTF
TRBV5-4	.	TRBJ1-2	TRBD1	TGTGCCAGCAGCCTGCTAGGGACAGGGGATCGTGGCTACACCTTC	CASSLLGTGDRGYTF
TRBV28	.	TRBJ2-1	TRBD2	TGTGCCAGCAGACCGGGACTAGCGGGAGTCGGGCAGTTCTTC	CASRPGLAGVGQFF
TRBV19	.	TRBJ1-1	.	TGTGCCAGTACCCAACGAGGTCTTGGAGCTTTCTTT	CASTQRGLGAFF
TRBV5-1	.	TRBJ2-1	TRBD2	TGCGCCAGCAGCCCCCGTGGGAGCGGGGCCAACCTAGACAATGAGCAGTTCTTC	CASSPRGSGANLDNEQFF
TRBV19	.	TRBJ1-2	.	TGTGCCAGTAGTATAGGCGCTAGAGTAGATTATGGCTACACCTTC	CASSIGARVDYGYTF
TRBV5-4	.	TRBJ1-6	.	TGTGCCAGCAGCTTGCGGGGGGGCGGCGATAATTCACCCCTCCACTTT	CASSLRGGGDNSPLHF
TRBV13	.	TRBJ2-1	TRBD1	TGTGCCAGCAGCATAACAGGGGGATACAATGAGCAGTTCTTC	CASSITGGYNEQFF
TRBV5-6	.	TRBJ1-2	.	TGTGCCAGCACCCCGGCAGGAGGGCAGGGCTACACCTTC	CASTPAGGQGYTF
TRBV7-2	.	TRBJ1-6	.	TGTGCCAGCAGCCCCCGGCGGGGCTTAAATTCACCCCTCCACTTT	CASSPRRGLNSPLHF
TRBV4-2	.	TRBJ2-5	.	TGTGCCAGCAGCCAGGGGATCCGGGAGACCCAGTACTTC	CASSQGIRETQYF
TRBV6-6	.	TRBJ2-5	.	TGTGCCAGCAGTGCGGCCGAGACCCAGTACTTC	CASSAAETQYF
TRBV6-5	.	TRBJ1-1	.	TGTGCCAGCAGAAAGACAGGAGAGAACACTGAAGCTTTCTTT	CASRKTGENTEAFF
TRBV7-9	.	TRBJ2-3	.	TGTGCCAGCAGCTTAGGGGGCGCGGGCACAGATACGCAGTATTTT	CASSLGGAGTDTQYF
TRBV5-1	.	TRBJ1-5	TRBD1	TGCGCCAGCAGCCAGGGGGCGAGCAATCAGCCCCAGCATTTT	CASSQGASNQPQHF
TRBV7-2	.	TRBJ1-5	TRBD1	TGTGCCAGCAGCCCCGCAGGGGGACAGCCCCAGCATTTT	CASSPAGGQPQHF
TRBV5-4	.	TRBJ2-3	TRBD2	TGTGCCAGCAGTTCAGGACTAGCGGGGGGTTCAGATACGCAGTATTTT	CASSSGLAGGSDTQYF
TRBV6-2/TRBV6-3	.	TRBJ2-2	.	TGTGCCAGCAGTTACTTACAGGCCAACACCGGGGAGCTGTTTTTT	CASSYLQANTGELFF
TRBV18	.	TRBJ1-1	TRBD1	TGTGCCAGCTCACCACCGACAGGGGGTAACACTGAAGCTTTCTTT	CASSPPTGGNTEAFF
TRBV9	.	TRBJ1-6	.	TGTGCCAGCAGCGTAGGGGGCTCCTATAATTCACCCCTCCACTTT	CASSVGGSYNSPLHF
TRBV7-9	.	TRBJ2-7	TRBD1	TGTGCCAGCAGCCAGCCGGGACAGGGGTACGAGCAGTACTTC	CASSQPGQGYEQYF
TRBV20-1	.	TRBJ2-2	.	TGCAGTGCTAGTGGGGGGTACACCGGGGAGCTGTTTTTT	CSASGGYTGELFF
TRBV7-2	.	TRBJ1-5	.	TGTGCCAGCAGCTTAAATAGGGCAGGGAACAATCAGCCCCAGCATTTT	CASSLNRAGNNQPQHF
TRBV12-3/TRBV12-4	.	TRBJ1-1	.	TGTGCCAGCGGAGCAGGGAACACTGAAGCTTTCTTT	CASGAGNTEAFF
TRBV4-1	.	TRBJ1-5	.	TGCGCCAGCAGCCAAGGGGTTTATAGCAATCAGCCCCAGCATTTT	CASSQGVYSNQPQHF
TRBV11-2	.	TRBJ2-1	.	TGTGCCAGCAGCCCGCAGAGGGGCTCCTACAATGAGCAGTTCTTC	CASSPQRGSYNEQFF
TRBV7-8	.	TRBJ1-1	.	TGTGCCAGCCAGGGGCACGGGTACACTGAAGCTTTCTTT	CASQGHGYTEAFF
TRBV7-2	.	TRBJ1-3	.	TGTGCCAGCAGCCAAACACAGGGTGCAGGAAACACCATATATTTT	CASSQTQGAGNTIYF
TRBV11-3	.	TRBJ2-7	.	TGTGCCAGCAGCTCCGGCCCGGCAGGCCAGTACGAGCAGTACTTC	CASSSGPAGQYEQYF
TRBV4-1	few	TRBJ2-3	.	TGCGCCAGCAGCCAAGTAACCAGAGATACGCAGTATTTT	CASSQVTRDTQYF
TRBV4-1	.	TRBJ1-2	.	TGCGCCAGCAGCCAAGTCGGTCCAGGGAAGCGCGGCTACACCTTC	CASSQVGPGKRGYTF
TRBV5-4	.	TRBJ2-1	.	TGTGCCAGCAGCTTCTGGGCAGGACGGAATGAGCAGTTCTTC	CASSFWAGRNEQFF
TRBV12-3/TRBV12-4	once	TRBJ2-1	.	TGTGCCAGTGGGGGCGGACCCTACAATGAGCAGTTCTTC	CASGGGPYNEQFF
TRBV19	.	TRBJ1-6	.	TGTGCCAGTAGTACAACTAATTCACCCCTCCACTTT	CASSTTNSPLHF
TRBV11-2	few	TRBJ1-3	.	TGTGCCAGCAGCTTAGATGGGGGGACTGGAAACACCATATATTTT	CASSLDGGTGNTIYF
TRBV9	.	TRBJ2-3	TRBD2	TGTGCCAGCAGCTCAAGCGGGGGGACCTCCACAGATACGCAGTATTTT	CASSSSGGTSTDTQYF
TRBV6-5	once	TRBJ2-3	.	TGTGCCAGCAGTCCCCAAGGGGGTGTTACAGATACGCAGTATTTT	CASSPQGGVTDTQYF
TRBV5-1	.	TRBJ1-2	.	TGCGCCAGCAGCCTGCAGACTAACTATGGCTACACCTTC	CASSLQTNYGYTF
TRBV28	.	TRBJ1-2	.	TGTGCCAGCAGTCCCGTTACAGGGAACTATGGCTACACCTTC	CASSPVTGNYGYTF
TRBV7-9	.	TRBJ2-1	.	TGTGCCAGCAGCTTAGGGGTACCTGCCTACAATGAGCAGTTCTTC	CASSLGVPAYNEQFF
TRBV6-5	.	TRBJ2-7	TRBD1	TGTGCCAGCAGTAAGTCGGGACAGGGAACCTACGAGCAGTACTTC	CASSKSGQGTYEQYF
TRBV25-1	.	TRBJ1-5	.	TGTGCCAGCAGTGATAGGACGGGGAGGCCCCAGCATTTT	CASSDRTGRPQHF
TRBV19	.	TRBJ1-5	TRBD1	TGTGCCAGTAGTATGGGGACAGGGGTCAATCAGCCCCAGCATTTT	CASSMGTGVNQPQHF
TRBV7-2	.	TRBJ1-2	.	TGTGCCAGCAGCCCCGGACAAGCCAATCTTGGCTACACCTTC	CASSPGQANLGYTF
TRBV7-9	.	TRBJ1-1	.	TGTGCCAGCAGCCCCTGGAAGGGGGGGCTAGGGACTGAAGCTTTCTTT	CASSPWKGGLGTEAFF
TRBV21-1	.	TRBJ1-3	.	TGTGCCAGCAGCCCCTTAGTCGGACAGGGCCCATCTGGAAACACCATATATTTT	CASSPLVGQGPSGNTIYF
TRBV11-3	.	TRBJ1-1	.	TGTGCCAGCAGCTTAATGAGGAACACTGAAGCTTTCTTT	CASSLMRNTEAFF
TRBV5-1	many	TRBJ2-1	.	TGCGCCAGCAGCTTGGGACGGGAACCTAATGAGCAGTTCTTC	CASSLGREPNEQFF
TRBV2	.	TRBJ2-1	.	TGTGCCATCACATACAGGGAAAGCTCCTACAATGAGCAGTTCTTC	CAITYRESSYNEQFF
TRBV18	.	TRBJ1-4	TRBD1	TGTGCCAGCTCACAGGGGGCCACTAATGAAAAACTGTTTTTT	CASSQGATNEKLFF